What follows are 27 T cell receptor beta chains derived from one specimen sequenced in a study of T cell responses to AZD1222 COVID-19 vaccine. Profiling relied on immunoSEQ multiplex PCR, and the TCRdb table lists in-frame clones only, not all of them. This sample has 130,000 to 150,000 clones; roughly nine tenths occur once, and the top ten carry about 5%. The sequenced sample was peripheral blood, obtained on day 0 of AZD1222 vaccination. These receptors were taken from an adult in good health.

The chain couples TRBV5-6 to TRBJ2-1; 7 bases map to TRBD1. Germline-derived CDR1 and CDR2 are SGHDT and YYEEEE. Trimming cost V 3 bases and J 3 bases; bases outside gene matches: 9. This CDR3 spans 16 amino acids. CDR3 amino acids: CASSYPAGGFYNEQFF. The CDR3 nucleotides read TGTGCCAGCAGCTATCCTGCAGGGGGATTCTACAATGAGCAGTTCTTC. Full variable domain (missing parts from reference TRBV5-6 and TRBJ2-1): DAGVTQSPTHLIKTRGQQVTLRCSPKSGHDTVSWYQQALGQGPQFIFQYYEEEERQRGNFPDRFSGHQFPNYSSELNVNALLLGDSALYLCASSYPAGGFYNEQFFGPGTRLTVL.

The V call is TRBV27, the J call TRBJ2-5, with 7 nucleotides matching TRBD2. Losses at the gene ends were 3 bases for V and 4 bases for J; bases not matched to a gene: 20. The CDR3 runs 19 residues. Germline CDR1 and CDR2: MNHEY and SMNVEV (reference sequence). CDR3 residues: CASSFEARPHPGRGETQYF. In nucleotides, the CDR3 is TGTGCCAGCAGTTTTGAGGCCCGCCCACATCCAGGGAGGGGAGAGACCCAGTACTTC.

V and J are TRBV12-3 or TRBV12-4 and TRBJ1-1; D ambiguous. This CDR3 has 12 amino acids. Trimming took off 2 bases at V and 4 bases at J, with 5 bases between the two ends. CDR3 DNA sequence: TGTGCCAGCAGTTTATACAGCACTGAAGCTTTCTTT. Translation: CASSLYSTEAFF.

This clone was observed a single time. This rearrangement joins TRBV28 to TRBJ2-7; 8 positions agree with TRBD1. The CDR3 is made up of 12 amino acids. The V and J ends lost 10 bases and 4 bases, in that order; junction bases with no gene match: 6. CDR1 MDHEN and CDR2 SYDVKM come from the germline V gene. CDR3: CATTGQGYEQYF. The CDR3 nucleotides are TGTGCCACCACTGGACAGGGTTACGAGCAGTACTTC.

CDR3: CASSPLEGGVLGDGYTF. CDR3 coding DNA: TGTGCCAGCTCACCCCTTGAAGGGGGCGTTTTAGGGGATGGCTACACCTTC. The chain joins TRBV18 to TRBJ1-2; 7 nucleotides align to TRBD1. Germline-derived CDR1 and CDR2 are KGHSH and LQKENI. The CDR3 covers 17 residues. After removal of 3 bases from V and 6 bases from J, the junction contained 16 bases not matched to a gene.

The rearrangement links TRBV7-6 to TRBJ2-7, with D perhaps matching TRBD2 (6 bases). CDR3 length equals 15 residues. V gave up 1 base and J gave up 4 bases, with 14 bases separating them. Germline loops: CDR1 SGHVS, CDR2 FNYEAQ. The CDR3 DNA is TGTGCCAGCAGCTTAGAAGCTAGCGAGGTGTACGAGCAGTACTTC. It is translated as CASSLEASEVYEQYF.

The gene calls are TRBV11-2 and TRBJ2-2; 8 positions match TRBD1. CDR3 length equals 17 residues. Germline values: CDR1 SGHAT, CDR2 FQNNGV. The V gene end was trimmed by 1 base and the J gene end by 3 bases; junction bases not matched to a gene: 7. The chain's CDR3 is CASSLAGTGRDTGELFF. CDR3 nucleotides: TGTGCCAGCAGCTTAGCTGGGACAGGAAGGGACACCGGGGAGCTGTTTTTT. The full variable domain, completed using reference TRBV11-2 and TRBJ2-2, is EAGVAQSPRYKIIEKRQSVAFWCNPISGHATLYWYQQILGQGPKLLIQFQNNGVVDDSQLPKDRFSAERLKGVDSTLKIQPAKLEDSAVYLCASSLAGTGRDTGELFFGEGSRLTVL.

This chain joins TRBV19 and TRBJ2-7; the match to TRBD1 covers 9 bases. Germline-derived CDR1 and CDR2 are LNHDA and SQIVND (reference sequence). V gave up 6 bases and J gave up 4 bases; unmatched junction bases: 4. The CDR3 length is 13 residues. For the CDR3, the DNA is TGTGCCAGTAGGGGACAGGGCACATACGAGCAGTACTTC. This sequence encodes CASRGQGTYEQYF.

The chain uses TRBV18 and TRBJ2-1; D is unresolved. The CDR3 spans 15 residues. Germline V gives CDR1 KGHSH, CDR2 LQKENI. Trimming pared 3 bases from V and 0 bases from J, leaving 9 bases between. CDR3 sequence reads: CASSPLGNSYNEQFF. CDR3 nucleotides: TGTGCCAGCTCACCGTTAGGGAACTCCTACAATGAGCAGTTCTTC.

CDR3 DNA: TGCGCCAGCAGTGAAGGAGCGGTAGCGGGAGCGGTGGAGACCCAGTACTTC. Its translation: CASSEGAVAGAVETQYF. This chain links TRBV10-1 with TRBJ2-5; 9 bases align to TRBD2. The J segment lost 5 bases and the V segment lost 3 bases, leaving 13 bases of the junction unmatched. The CDR3 spans 17 residues. Germline-derived CDR1 and CDR2 are WNHNN and SYGVQD (reference sequence).

This clone was picked up a small number of times. The chain couples TRBV5-1 to TRBJ1-4, with D uncertain. This CDR3 comprises 15 residues. In germline, CDR1 is SGHRS, CDR2 YFSETQ. Trimming shortened V by 5 bases and J by 7 bases, and 18 bases separated the two germline ends. The chain's CDR3 is CASRLGGSASEKLFF. The CDR3 nucleotides read TGCGCCAGCAGATTAGGCGGGAGTGCAAGTGAAAAACTGTTTTTT.

V is TRBV4-3 and J is TRBJ1-3; D remains unclear. This CDR3 is 17 amino acids long. V lost 0 bases and J lost 0, with 12 bases in between. Germline CDR1 reads LGHNA; CDR2 reads YSLEER. CDR3 DNA sequence: TGCGCCAGCAGCCAAGATGGGAGGGCTACCTCTGGAAACACCATATATTTT. This encodes CASSQDGRATSGNTIYF.

The chain is built from TRBV19 and TRBJ2-1, with 12 bases identical to TRBD2. Germline V gene data show CDR1 as LNHDA and CDR2 as SQIVND (reference sequence). V was pared by 3 bases and J by 8 bases, with 5 bases of the junction left unmatched. There are 15 residues in the CDR3. The CDR3 reads CASSISSGRVYEQFF. The DNA of the CDR3 is TGTGCCAGTAGTATTTCTAGCGGGAGGGTCTATGAGCAGTTCTTC.

V gene TRBV24-1 combines with J gene TRBJ1-1; 7 bases are a match to TRBD1. The V segment lost 3 bases and the J segment 3 bases; nucleotides outside the gene matches: 9. Germline CDR1 and CDR2: KGHDR and SFDVKD. This CDR3 contains 16 residues. This CDR3 is CATSDGLKGAHTEAFF. Here the CDR3 DNA reads TGTGCCACCAGTGATGGCCTAAAGGGGGCGCACACTGAAGCTTTCTTT.

V usage is TRBV7-2 and J usage is TRBJ2-7; no clear D gene. V was cut by 2 bases and J by 3 bases, with 2 bases left in between. The germline V gene encodes CDR1 SGHTA and CDR2 FQGNSA. This CDR3 has 11 residues. The CDR3 loop reads CASSLFYEQYF. CDR3 nucleotide sequence: TGTGCCAGCAGCTTATTCTACGAGCAGTACTTC.

V usage is TRBV5-5 and J usage is TRBJ2-2; tentative D call: TRBD1 (5 bases). The CDR3 has 16 residues. The ends were cut back, 0 bases at V and 6 bases at J, with 15 bases in the middle. CDR1 SGHKS and CDR2 YYEKEE come from the germline V gene (reference sequence). The CDR3 loop reads CASSLVLVRVAGELFF. For the CDR3, the DNA is TGTGCCAGCAGCTTGGTTTTGGTCAGGGTGGCCGGGGAGCTGTTTTTT. The full variable domain, completed using reference TRBV5-5 and TRBJ2-2, is DAGVTQSPTHLIKTRGQQVTLRCSPISGHKSVSWYQQVLGQGPQFIFQYYEKEERGRGNFPDRFSARQFPNYSSELNVNALLLGDSALYLCASSLVLVRVAGELFFGEGSRLTVL.

The chain employs TRBV28 and TRBJ1-1; 8 bases agree with TRBD1. J gave up 6 bases and V 3 bases, and 3 bases lay outside the gene matches. The CDR3 length is 13 residues. Germline V gene lookup returns CDR1 MDHEN and CDR2 SYDVKM. CDR3 sequence reads: CASSLQGAAEAFF. For the CDR3, the DNA is TGTGCCAGCAGTTTGCAGGGGGCTGCTGAAGCTTTCTTT. The full variable domain, rest sourced from reference TRBV28 and TRBJ1-1, is DVKVTQSSRYLVKRTGEKVFLECVQDMDHENMFWYRQDPGLGLRLIYFSYDVKMKEKGDIPEGYSVSREKKERFSLILESASTNQTSMYLCASSLQGAAEAFFGQGTRLTVV.

V and J are TRBV25-1 and TRBJ2-1; possible D gene TRBD2, 7 bases. This CDR3 has 15 residues. CDR1 and CDR2 from the germline V gene are MGHDK and SYGVNS. V was clipped by 8 bases and J by 1 base, with 15 bases between them. The CDR3 sequence: CASLGGARSYNEQFF. CDR3 sequence (DNA): TGTGCCAGCCTAGGGGGGGCGAGGTCCTACAATGAGCAGTTCTTC. Full variable domain (rest looked up from reference TRBV25-1 and TRBJ2-1): EADIYQTPRYLVIGTGKKITLECSQTMGHDKMYWYQQDPGMELHLIHYSYGVNSTEKGDLSSESTVSRIRTEHFPLTLESARPSHTSQYLCASLGGARSYNEQFFGPGTRLTVL.

This chain links TRBV5-1 with TRBJ1-2; D may be TRBD1 (5 bases). The V gene lost 1 base and the J gene lost 4 bases, with 14 bases spanning the gap. This CDR3 is built from 15 residues. Germline V gene lookup returns CDR1 SGHRS and CDR2 YFSETQ. Written as DNA, the CDR3 is TGCGCCAGCAGCTTGTTCGGGGGGTTCTCCTATGGCTACACCTTC. It specifies CASSLFGGFSYGYTF.

The chain uses TRBV24-1 and TRBJ1-5; TRBD1 matches 12 bases. Germline CDR1 is KGHDR and CDR2 is SFDVKD. The junction had 10 bases not matched to a gene; V was cut back by 4 bases and J by 1 base. The CDR3 has 19 amino acids. CDR3 sequence (DNA): TGTGCCACCAGTGACCTAACCGGGACAGGGGGCTTGAGCAATCAGCCCCAGCATTTT. Protein product: CATSDLTGTGGLSNQPQHF.

This clone was picked up one time. The chain employs TRBV6-1 and TRBJ2-5; 7 bases are shared with TRBD2. Germline V gives CDR1 MNHNS, CDR2 SASEGT. The V gene end was trimmed by 2 bases and the J gene end by 1 base; junction bases not matched to a gene: 4. This CDR3 is 15 amino acids long. CDR3 protein: CASSEIAGRQETQYF. CDR3 coding DNA: TGTGCCAGCAGTGAAATAGCGGGCCGCCAAGAGACCCAGTACTTC.

The chain couples TRBV19 to TRBJ2-7; possible D gene TRBD2, 6 bases. The V and J ends lost 5 bases and 3 bases respectively, with 11 bases between them. Per the germline V gene, CDR1 is LNHDA and CDR2 is SQIVND (reference sequence). The CDR3 length is 13 residues. The CDR3 region is CASSRSGGYEQYF. The CDR3 nucleotides are TGTGCCAGTAGTCGTTCCGGGGGCTACGAGCAGTACTTC.

The rearrangement uses TRBV7-2 and TRBJ2-7, with 8 bases lining up with TRBD2. This CDR3 spans 13 amino acids. V trimming: 5 bases; J trimming: 3 bases; junction bases outside the gene matches: 3. Germline V gene sequence: CDR1 SGHTA, CDR2 FQGNSA. The CDR3 loop is CASSREGNYEQYF. The DNA for the CDR3 is TGTGCCAGCAGCCGGGAGGGGAACTACGAGCAGTACTTC. The full variable domain, completed using reference TRBV7-2 and TRBJ2-7, is GAGVSQSPSNKVTEKGKDVELRCDPISGHTALYWYRQSLGQGLEFLIYFQGNSAPDKSGLPSDRFSAERTGGSVSTLTIQRTQQEDSAVYLCASSREGNYEQYFGPGTRLTVT.

This sequence joins TRBV14 and TRBJ1-2; a weak D match, TRBD1 (5 bases). Trimming pared 4 bases from V and 2 bases from J, leaving 8 bases between. The CDR3 has 13 amino acids. Germline CDR1 is SGHDN and CDR2 is FVKESK. This chain's CDR3 is CASSRQINYGYTF. The CDR3 DNA is TGTGCCAGCAGCCGACAGATCAACTATGGCTACACCTTC.

The chain recombines TRBV5-1 with TRBJ2-1, with D unresolved. CDR1 and CDR2 (germline): SGHRS, YFSETQ. V was trimmed by 0 bases and J by 0 bases, leaving 7 bases between them. The CDR3 spans 15 residues. As DNA, the CDR3 is TGCGCCAGCAGCTTGGAACCTAGCTCCTACAATGAGCAGTTCTTC. Translated: CASSLEPSSYNEQFF.

V gene TRBV5-4 combines with J gene TRBJ1-1, with D unresolved. The V gene's germline CDR1 is SGHNT and CDR2 YYREEE (reference sequence). V lost 5 bases and J 5 bases, leaving 13 bases between the germline ends. The CDR3 runs to 13 residues. The CDR3 DNA sequence: TGTGCCAGCAGGTCGGGGAGGGAGACTGAAGCTTTCTTT. It encodes CASRSGRETEAFF.

The chain has TRBV5-1 and TRBJ2-7; a possible D gene is TRBD1 (6 bases). The CDR3 length is 12 residues. Germline V lookup: CDR1 SGHRS, CDR2 YFSETQ. The ends were cut back, 10 bases at V and 3 bases at J, with 14 bases in the middle. DNA for the CDR3: TGCGCCTCTCCGCTGGACAGCTACGAGCAGTACTTC. This translates into CASPLDSYEQYF.